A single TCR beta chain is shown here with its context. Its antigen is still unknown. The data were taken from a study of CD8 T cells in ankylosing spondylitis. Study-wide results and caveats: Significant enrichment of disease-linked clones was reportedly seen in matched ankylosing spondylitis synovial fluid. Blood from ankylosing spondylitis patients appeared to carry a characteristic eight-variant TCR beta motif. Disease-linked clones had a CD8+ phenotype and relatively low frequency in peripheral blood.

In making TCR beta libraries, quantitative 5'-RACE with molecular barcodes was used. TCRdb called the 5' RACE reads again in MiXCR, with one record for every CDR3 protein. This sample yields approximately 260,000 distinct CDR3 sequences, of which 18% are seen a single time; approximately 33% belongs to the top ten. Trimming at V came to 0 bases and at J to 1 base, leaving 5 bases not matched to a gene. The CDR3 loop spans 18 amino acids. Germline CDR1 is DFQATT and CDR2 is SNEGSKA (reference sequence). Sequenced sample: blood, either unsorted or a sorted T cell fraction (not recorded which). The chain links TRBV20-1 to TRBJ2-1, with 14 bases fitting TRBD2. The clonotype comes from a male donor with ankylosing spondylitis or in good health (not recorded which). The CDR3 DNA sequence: TGCAGTGCTAGAGACCCCGGACTAGCGGGAGGTTCCTACAATGAGCAGTTCTTC. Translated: CSARDPGLAGGSYNEQFF.